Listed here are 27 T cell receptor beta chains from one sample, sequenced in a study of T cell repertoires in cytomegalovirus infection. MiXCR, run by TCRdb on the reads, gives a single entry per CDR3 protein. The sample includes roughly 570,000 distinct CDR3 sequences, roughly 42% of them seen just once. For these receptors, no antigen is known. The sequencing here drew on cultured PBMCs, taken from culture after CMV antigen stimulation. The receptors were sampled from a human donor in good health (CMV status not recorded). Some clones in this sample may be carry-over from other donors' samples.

CDR3 in DNA: TGTGCCAGCAGCCCCTTCCGCTACGAGCAGTACTTC. This translates into CASSPFRYEQYF. The genes are TRBV7-8 and TRBJ2-7; no clear D. Looked up from germline, CDR1 is SGHVS and CDR2 is FQNEAQ. V was trimmed by 5 bases and J by 3 bases, leaving 8 bases between them. The length of the CDR3 is 12 residues.

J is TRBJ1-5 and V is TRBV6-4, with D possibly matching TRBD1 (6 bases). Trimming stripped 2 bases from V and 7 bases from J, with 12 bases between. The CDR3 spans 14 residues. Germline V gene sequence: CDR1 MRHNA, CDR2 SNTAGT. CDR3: CASSDHDGGQPQHF. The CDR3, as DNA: TGTGCCAGCAGTGACCACGATGGGGGCCAGCCCCAGCATTTT.

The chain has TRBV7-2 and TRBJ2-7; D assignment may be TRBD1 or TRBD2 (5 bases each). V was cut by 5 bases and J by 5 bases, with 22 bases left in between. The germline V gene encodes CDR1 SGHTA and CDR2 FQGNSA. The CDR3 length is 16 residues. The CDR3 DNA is TGTGCCAGCAGCCCCCCCCGGGGCAGCCCTCGGGACGAGCAGTACTTC. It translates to CASSPPRGSPRDEQYF.

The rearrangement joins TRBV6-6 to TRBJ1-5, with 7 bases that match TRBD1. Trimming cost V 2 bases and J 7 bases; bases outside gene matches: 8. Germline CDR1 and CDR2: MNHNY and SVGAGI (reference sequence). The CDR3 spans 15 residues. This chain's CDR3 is CASSYTHRGGQPQHF. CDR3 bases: TGTGCCAGCAGTTACACCCACAGGGGTGGCCAGCCCCAGCATTTT.

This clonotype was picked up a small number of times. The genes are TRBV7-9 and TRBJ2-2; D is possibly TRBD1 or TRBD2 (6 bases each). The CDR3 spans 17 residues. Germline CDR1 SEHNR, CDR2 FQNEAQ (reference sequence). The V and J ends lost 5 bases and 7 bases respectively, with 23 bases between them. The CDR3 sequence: CASSPWDKGLVNGELFF. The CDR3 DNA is TGTGCCAGCAGCCCTTGGGACAAGGGACTGGTTAACGGGGAGCTGTTTTTT.

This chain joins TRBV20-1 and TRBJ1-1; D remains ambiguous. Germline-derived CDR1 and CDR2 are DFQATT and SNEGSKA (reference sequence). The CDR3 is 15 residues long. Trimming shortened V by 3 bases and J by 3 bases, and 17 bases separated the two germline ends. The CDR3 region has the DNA TGCAGTGCTAGCTTTGGTGGCTCGTTGGACACTGAAGCTTTCTTT. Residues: CSASFGGSLDTEAFF.

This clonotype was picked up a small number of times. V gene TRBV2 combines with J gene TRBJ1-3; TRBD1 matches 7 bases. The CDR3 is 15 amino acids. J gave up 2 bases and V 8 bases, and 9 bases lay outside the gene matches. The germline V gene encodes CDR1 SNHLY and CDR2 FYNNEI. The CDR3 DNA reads TGTGCCAGCGGAATTAACAGGGGCACTGGAAACACCATATATTTT. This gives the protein CASGINRGTGNTIYF. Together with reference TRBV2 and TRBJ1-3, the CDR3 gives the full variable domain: EPEVTQTPSHQVTQMGQEVILRCVPISNHLYFYWYRQILGQKVEFLVSFYNNEISEKSEIFDDQFSVERPDGSNFTLKIRSTKLEDSAMYFCASGINRGTGNTIYFGEGSWLTVV.

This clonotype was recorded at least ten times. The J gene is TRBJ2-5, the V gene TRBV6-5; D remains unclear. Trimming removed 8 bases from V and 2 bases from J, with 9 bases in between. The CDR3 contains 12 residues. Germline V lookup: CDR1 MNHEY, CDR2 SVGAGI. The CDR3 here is CASGRRQETQYF. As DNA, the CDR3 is TGTGCCAGCGGACGGAGACAAGAGACCCAGTACTTC.

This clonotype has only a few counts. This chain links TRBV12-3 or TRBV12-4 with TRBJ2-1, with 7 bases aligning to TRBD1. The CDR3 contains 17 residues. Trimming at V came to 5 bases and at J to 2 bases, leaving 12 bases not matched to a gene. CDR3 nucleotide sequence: TGTGCCAGCAGTAACCTACCCGGGACAGCTACCTACAATGAGCAGTTCTTC. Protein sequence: CASSNLPGTATYNEQFF.

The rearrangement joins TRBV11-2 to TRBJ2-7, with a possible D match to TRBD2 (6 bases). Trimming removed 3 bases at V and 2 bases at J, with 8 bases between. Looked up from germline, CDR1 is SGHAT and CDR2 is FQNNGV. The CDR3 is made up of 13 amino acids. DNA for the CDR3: TGTGCCAGCAGCTTCGGGACTCCCTACGAGCAGTACTTC. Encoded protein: CASSFGTPYEQYF.

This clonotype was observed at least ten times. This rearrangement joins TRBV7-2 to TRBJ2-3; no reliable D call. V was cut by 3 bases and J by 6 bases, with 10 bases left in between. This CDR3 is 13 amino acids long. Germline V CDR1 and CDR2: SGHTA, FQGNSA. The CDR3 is CASSLRPADTQYF. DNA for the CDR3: TGTGCCAGCAGCTTGAGACCAGCGGATACGCAGTATTTT.

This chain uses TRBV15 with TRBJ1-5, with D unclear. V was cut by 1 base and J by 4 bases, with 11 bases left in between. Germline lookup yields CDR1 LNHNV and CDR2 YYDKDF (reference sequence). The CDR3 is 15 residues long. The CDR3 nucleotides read TGTGCCACCAGCAGAGTTTTGGGGAGGAATCAGCCCCAGCATTTT. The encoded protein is CATSRVLGRNQPQHF.

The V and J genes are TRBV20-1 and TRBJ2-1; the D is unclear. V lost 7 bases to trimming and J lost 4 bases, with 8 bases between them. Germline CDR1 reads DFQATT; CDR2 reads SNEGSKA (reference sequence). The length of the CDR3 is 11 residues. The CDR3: CSGRVYNEQFF. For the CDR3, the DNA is TGCAGTGGTCGGGTTTACAATGAGCAGTTCTTC.

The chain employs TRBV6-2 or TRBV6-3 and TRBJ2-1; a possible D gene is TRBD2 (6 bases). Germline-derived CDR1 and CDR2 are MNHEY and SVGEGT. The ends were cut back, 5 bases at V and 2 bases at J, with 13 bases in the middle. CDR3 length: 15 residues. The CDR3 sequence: CASSPRSGPYNEQFF. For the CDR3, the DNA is TGTGCCAGCAGTCCACGAAGCGGGCCCTACAATGAGCAGTTCTTC.

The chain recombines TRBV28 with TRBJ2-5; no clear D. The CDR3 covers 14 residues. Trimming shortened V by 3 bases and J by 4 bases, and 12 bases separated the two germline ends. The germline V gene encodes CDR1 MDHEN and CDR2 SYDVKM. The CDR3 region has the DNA TGTGCCAGCAGTTTGCTGGGGATGCGAGAGACCCAGTACTTC. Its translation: CASSLLGMRETQYF.

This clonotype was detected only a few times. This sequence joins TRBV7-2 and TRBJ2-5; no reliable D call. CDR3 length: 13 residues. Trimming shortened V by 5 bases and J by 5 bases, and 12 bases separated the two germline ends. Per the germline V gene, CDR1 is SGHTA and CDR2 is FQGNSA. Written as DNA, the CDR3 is TGTGCCAGCAGCACCGGGCCGAGGGAGACCCAGTACTTC. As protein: CASSTGPRETQYF. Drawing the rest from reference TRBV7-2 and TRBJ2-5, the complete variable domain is GAGVSQSPSNKVTEKGKDVELRCDPISGHTALYWYRQSLGQGLEFLIYFQGNSAPDKSGLPSDRFSAERTGGSVSTLTIQRTQQEDSAVYLCASSTGPRETQYFGPGTRLLVL.

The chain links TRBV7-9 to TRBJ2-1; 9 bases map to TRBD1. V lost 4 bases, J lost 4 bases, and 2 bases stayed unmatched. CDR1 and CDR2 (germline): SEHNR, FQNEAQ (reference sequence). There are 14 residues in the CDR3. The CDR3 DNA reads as TGTGCCAGCAGCTCCGGACAGGGGTACAATGAGCAGTTCTTC. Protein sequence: CASSSGQGYNEQFF.

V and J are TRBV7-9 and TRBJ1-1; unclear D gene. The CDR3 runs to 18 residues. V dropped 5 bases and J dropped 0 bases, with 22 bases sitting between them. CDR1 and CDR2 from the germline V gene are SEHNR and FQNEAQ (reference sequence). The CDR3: CASSRVTDFTGMNTEAFF. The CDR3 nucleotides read TGTGCCAGCAGCCGAGTAACAGATTTTACCGGAATGAACACTGAAGCTTTCTTT.

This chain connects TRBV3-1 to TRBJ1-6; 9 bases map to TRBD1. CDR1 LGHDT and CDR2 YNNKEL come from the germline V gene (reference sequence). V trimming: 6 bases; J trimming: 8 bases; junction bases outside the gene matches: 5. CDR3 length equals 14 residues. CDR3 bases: TGTGCCAGCAGTCAGGACAGGGGTGATTCACCCCTCCACTTT. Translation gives CASSQDRGDSPLHF. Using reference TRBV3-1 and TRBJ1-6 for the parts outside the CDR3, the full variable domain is DTAVSQTPKYLVTQMGNDKSIKCEQNLGHDTMYWYKQDSKKFLKIMFSYNNKELIINETVPNRFSPKSPDKAHLNLHINSLELGDSAVYFCASSQDRGDSPLHFGNGTRLTVT.

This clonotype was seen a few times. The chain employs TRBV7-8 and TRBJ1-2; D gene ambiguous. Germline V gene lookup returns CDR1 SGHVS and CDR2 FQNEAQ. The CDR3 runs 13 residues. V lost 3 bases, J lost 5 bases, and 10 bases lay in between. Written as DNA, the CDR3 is TGTGCCAGCAGCTTCTATGTGGGATATGGCTACACCTTC. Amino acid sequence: CASSFYVGYGYTF.

Here the CDR3 reads CASSLGGGLANYEQYF. CDR3 coding DNA: TGTGCCAGCAGCTTAGGGGGGGGACTAGCGAACTACGAGCAGTACTTC. The chain is built from TRBV7-2 and TRBJ2-7; 10 nucleotides match TRBD2. J gave up 3 bases and V 1 base, and 6 bases lay outside the gene matches. Germline CDR1 is SGHTA and CDR2 is FQGNSA. The CDR3 has 16 residues.

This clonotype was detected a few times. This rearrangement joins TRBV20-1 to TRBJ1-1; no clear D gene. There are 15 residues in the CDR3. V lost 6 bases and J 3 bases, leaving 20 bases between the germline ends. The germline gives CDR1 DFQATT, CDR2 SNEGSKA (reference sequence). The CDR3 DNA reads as TGCAGTGCAAGTCGGGATATTCGAGGGTACACTGAAGCTTTCTTT. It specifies CSASRDIRGYTEAFF.

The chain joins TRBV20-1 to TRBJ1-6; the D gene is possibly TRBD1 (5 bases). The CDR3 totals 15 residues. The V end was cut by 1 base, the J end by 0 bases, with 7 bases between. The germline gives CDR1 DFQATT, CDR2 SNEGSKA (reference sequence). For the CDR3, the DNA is TGCAGTGCTAGAGTGGACAACTCCTATAATTCACCCCTCCACTTT. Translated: CSARVDNSYNSPLHF.

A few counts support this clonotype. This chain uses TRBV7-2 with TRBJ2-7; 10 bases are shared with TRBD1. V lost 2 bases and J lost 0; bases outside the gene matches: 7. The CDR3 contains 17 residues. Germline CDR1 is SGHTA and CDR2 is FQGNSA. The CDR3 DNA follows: TGTGCCAGCAGCTTATTTCCCGGGACAGGGGTCTCCTACGAGCAGTACTTC. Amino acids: CASSLFPGTGVSYEQYF.

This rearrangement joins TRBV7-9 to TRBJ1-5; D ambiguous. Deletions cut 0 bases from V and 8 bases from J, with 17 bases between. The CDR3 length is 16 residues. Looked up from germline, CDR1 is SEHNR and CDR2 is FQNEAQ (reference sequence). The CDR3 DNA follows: TGTGCCAGCAGCTTAGCGACGAGGCGGGTCGCGGAGCCCCAGCATTTT. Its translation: CASSLATRRVAEPQHF.

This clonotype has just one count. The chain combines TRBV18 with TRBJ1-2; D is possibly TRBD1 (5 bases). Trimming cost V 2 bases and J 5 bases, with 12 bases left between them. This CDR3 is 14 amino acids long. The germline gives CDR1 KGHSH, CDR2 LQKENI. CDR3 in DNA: TGTGCCAGCTCACCAGCCATGGGGGTTTATGGCTACACCTTC. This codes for CASSPAMGVYGYTF.

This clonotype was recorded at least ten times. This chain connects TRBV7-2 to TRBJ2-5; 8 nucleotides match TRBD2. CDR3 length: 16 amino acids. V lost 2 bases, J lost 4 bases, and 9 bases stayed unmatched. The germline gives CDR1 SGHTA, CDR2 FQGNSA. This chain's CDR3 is CASSLNGRAFGETQYF. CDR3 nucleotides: TGTGCCAGCAGCTTAAACGGGAGGGCCTTTGGAGAGACCCAGTACTTC.